Below, 29 T cell receptor beta chains from the same sample are listed, as sequenced in a study of tissue T cells after allogeneic stem cell transplantation. Time point meaning: mouse harvest day 7 after allogeneic transplant. Tail vein injection delivered 10^7 T-cell-depleted bone marrow cells and 10^6 splenic CD5+ T cells. TCRdb keeps only in-frame clones here, not all; method: immunoSEQ multiplex PCR. This table has thousands of clones, about three fifths appearing once. The specimen sequenced was spleen. These receptors were collected from a female BALB/c mouse given C57BL/6 T cells with graft-versus-host disease after an allogeneic hematopoietic cell transplant.

With respect to this clone: The gene names here belong to mouse. The read ends 1 residue before the CDR3 terminus; that terminus is restored from the germline J gene. This rearrangement joins TRBV13-3 to TRBJ1-1; 7 bases agree with TRBD1. Germline V CDR1 and CDR2: NNHDY, SYVADS. The CDR3 extends over 13 amino acids. The trim removed 2 bases at V and 5 bases at J, leaving 3 bases unmatched. The CDR3 spells CASSEDRDTEVFF. Partial CDR3 DNA: TGTGCCAGCAGTGAAGACAGGGATACAGAAGTCTTC.

A note on this clone: Gene names are mouse gene names. The read stops 1 residue short of the end of the CDR3; the missing end is completed from the germline J gene. The V gene is TRBV26, the J gene TRBJ1-1; 7 bases line up with TRBD1. Germline V lookup: CDR1 KGHPV, CDR2 FQNQEV (reference sequence). Unmatched junction bases numbered 2, after V lost 6 bases and J lost 7 bases. The CDR3 consists of 11 residues. The part of the CDR3 DNA that was read is TGTGCCAGCAGACGACAGGGAGAAGTCTTC. It codes for CASRRQGEVF. The CDR3 in its entirety is CASRRQGEVFF. Filled out from reference TRBV26 and TRBJ1-1, the complete variable domain reads NSKVIQTPRYLVKGQGQKAKMRCIPEKGHPVVFWYQQNKNNEFKFLINFQNQEVLQQIDMTEKRFSAECPSNSPCSLEIQSSEAGDSALYLCASRRQGEVFFGKGTRLTVV.

This clone was picked up one time. The genes and germline here are from mouse. From the germline J gene comes the end of the CDR3, since the read stops 1 residue before it. This chain connects TRBV13-2 to TRBJ2-5; 8 positions agree with TRBD2. CDR3 size: 15 residues. J gave up 3 bases and V 5 bases, and 8 bases lay outside the gene matches. Looked up from germline, CDR1 is NNHNN and CDR2 is SYGAGS (reference sequence). The CDR3 DNA, read in part, is TGTGCCAGCGGGAGGGGGGGGCGCGGGCAAGACACCCAGTAC. As protein: CASGRGGRGQDTQY. The CDR3, in full, reads CASGRGGRGQDTQYF.

By frequency in the sample, this clone is large (0.1 to 1%). Gene names refer to mouse genes. Read coverage stops 1 residue before the CDR3 terminus; the germline J gene supplies the remainder. The chain joins TRBV13-3 to TRBJ1-1; perhaps TRBD1 as D (6 bases). The CDR3 length is 14 residues. The V gene lost 2 bases and the J gene lost 0 bases, with 8 bases spanning the gap. CDR1 is NNHDY, CDR2 SYVADS, per germline. The chain's CDR3 is CASSEPGENTEVFF. The CDR3 DNA, read in part, is TGTGCCAGCAGTGAACCAGGGGAGAACACAGAAGTCTTC.

On this clone: Gene labels here are mouse ones. The read terminates 1 residue before the CDR3 end, so the remaining end is supplied by the germline J gene. V usage is TRBV13-3 and J usage is TRBJ2-4, with TRBD2 as a possible D gene (7 bases). The V end was cut by 2 bases, the J end by 1 base, with 17 bases between. Germline V gives CDR1 NNHDY, CDR2 SYVADS. This CDR3 has 17 residues. The CDR3 DNA, read in part, is TGTGCCAGCAGTGACAGGGGCGAAGGGGGGGGTCAAAACACCTTGTAC. It specifies CASSDRGEGGGQNTLY. The full CDR3 protein is CASSDRGEGGGQNTLYF.

As for this clone: Mouse names are used for the genes. The read halts 1 residue ahead of the CDR3 end, with the missing end drawn from the germline J gene. The chain is built from TRBV16 and TRBJ2-2; 8 bases agree with TRBD2. After removal of 1 base from V and 5 bases from J, the junction contained 3 bases not matched to a gene. The CDR3 has 15 residues. Germline V CDR1 and CDR2: SGHSA, FRNQAP. The CDR3 protein is CASSLGGGATGQLYF. CDR3 DNA, as far as it was read: TGTGCAAGCAGCTTAGGGGGGGGCGCGACCGGGCAGCTCTAC.

In the case of this clone: All gene names here are mouse names. The sequenced fragment ends 1 residue before the CDR3 boundary, so the rest is inferred from the germline J gene. This rearrangement joins TRBV16 to TRBJ2-1, with 10 bases aligning to TRBD2. The V gene's germline CDR1 is SGHSA and CDR2 FRNQAP. This CDR3 comprises 15 residues. Trimming removed 3 bases from V and 5 bases from J; junction bases left unmatched: 4. The CDR3 here is CASSFLLGGNAEQFF. The sequenced CDR3 bases are TGTGCAAGCAGCTTTTTACTGGGGGGGAATGCTGAGCAGTTC. Drawing the rest from reference TRBV16 and TRBJ2-1, the complete variable domain is NAGVIQTPRHKVTGKGQEATLWCEPISGHSAVFWYRQTIVQGLEFLTYFRNQAPIDDSGMPKERFSAQMPNQSHSTLKIQSTQPQDSAVYLCASSFLLGGNAEQFFGPGTRLTVL.

This clone was seen a few times. Each gene name is a mouse one. The read ends 1 residue shy of where the CDR3 ends; the end is completed using the germline J gene. The chain carries TRBV3 and TRBJ1-4; TRBD1 agrees at 7 bases. This CDR3 has 15 amino acids. J gave up 0 bases and V 5 bases, and 3 bases lay outside the gene matches. CDR1 is SNHLY and CDR2 is FYNGKV in the germline V gene (reference sequence). CDR3 DNA, as far as it was read: TGTGCCAGCAGCCAGGGACAGCTTTCCAACGAAAGATTATTT. Amino acid sequence: CASSQGQLSNERLF. The entire CDR3 protein reads CASSQGQLSNERLFF.

This clone was observed a few times. Gene names and germline match the mouse. Read coverage stops 1 residue before the CDR3 terminus; the germline J gene supplies the remainder. The chain is built from TRBV12-2 and TRBJ2-7; 13 nucleotides match TRBD2. Germline V gives CDR1 SGHLS, CDR2 HYDKME. With 2 bases clipped from V and 7 bases from J, the junction kept 4 bases outside the gene matches. The CDR3 consists of 14 residues. CDR3 DNA (partial): TGTGCCAGCTCTCACCGGGACTGGGGGGGAGAACAGTAC. It translates to CASSHRDWGGEQY. The whole CDR3 protein reads CASSHRDWGGEQYF.

Comment on this clone: Sequence at one end of the junction differs from germline and may be a read error. The gene names here belong to mouse. Read data end 1 residue before the CDR3 end; the end is taken from the germline J gene. Different DNA sequences within this sample yield the same CDR3. The chain employs TRBV12-2 and TRBJ1-4; TRBD1 agrees at 8 bases. The CDR3 extends over 15 amino acids. The germline V gene encodes CDR1 SGHLS and CDR2 HYDKME. CDR3 loop: CASSLGQGANERLFF. The covered CDR3 bases are TGTGCCAGCTCTCTCGGACAGGGTGCCAATGAAAGATTATTT.

As to this clone: The germline and genes are mouse ones. With the read ending 1 residue before the CDR3 end, the germline J gene is used to fill in that end. The rearrangement links TRBV14 to TRBJ2-4; 7 bases map to TRBD1. J was trimmed by 3 bases and V by 3 bases; bases with no gene match: 4. The CDR3 runs 14 residues. The germline gives CDR1 SGHDT, CDR2 FRDEAV. This chain's CDR3 is CASSSNRGQNTLYF. CDR3 DNA, as far as it was read: TGTGCCAGCAGTTCCAACAGGGGCCAAAACACCTTGTAC.

This clone is labeled as large. Each gene name is a mouse one. The CDR3 end lies 1 residue beyond the end of the read and is filled in from the germline J gene. The chain carries TRBV31 and TRBJ2-7; the match to TRBD2 covers 11 bases. The ends lost 3 bases at V and 4 bases at J; junction bases unmatched: 5. CDR1 GKSSPN and CDR2 SITVG come from the germline V gene. The CDR3 is 14 residues long. The covered CDR3 bases are TGTGCCTGGAGCTCCGGGACTGGGGGATATGAACAGTAC. It encodes CAWSSGTGGYEQY. The entire CDR3 protein reads CAWSSGTGGYEQYF. The full variable domain, completed using reference TRBV31 and TRBJ2-7, is AQTIHQWPVAEIKAVGSPLSLGCTIKGKSSPNLYWYWQATGGTLQQLFYSITVGQVESVVQLNLSASRPKDDQFILSTEKLLLSHSGFYLCAWSSGTGGYEQYFGPGTRLTVL.

For this clone: Gene names and germline refer to mouse. The CDR3 end is not reached by the read, which stops 1 residue before it; the germline J gene fills it in. This chain links TRBV13-1 with TRBJ2-1; the match to TRBD2 covers 10 bases. This CDR3 is 15 amino acids long. J lost 6 bases, V lost 0 bases, and 3 bases had no gene match. CDR1 is NSHNY, CDR2 SYGAGN, per germline. CDR3: CASSDAGGALAEQFF. CDR3 DNA (partial): TGTGCCAGCAGTGATGCTGGGGGGGCGCTTGCTGAGCAGTTC.

Concerning this clone itself: Gene names refer to mouse genes. Incomplete CDR3 DNA: TGTGCCAGCAGCCAAGCGGACTGGGGTTTCTATGAACAGTAC. Amino acid sequence: CASSQADWGFYEQY. In full, the CDR3 reads CASSQADWGFYEQYF. The gene calls are TRBV5 and TRBJ2-7; the match to TRBD2 covers 9 bases. The CDR3 end is not reached by the read, which stops 1 residue before it; the germline J gene fills it in. V shed 1 base, J shed 3 bases, and the junction held 4 bases outside the gene matches. Germline V gene data show CDR1 as LGHNA and CDR2 as YNLKQL (reference sequence). This CDR3 contains 15 residues.

Concerning this clone: The germline and genes are mouse ones. Coverage ceases 1 residue before the CDR3 finishes, and the germline J gene fills in the end. The genes are TRBV13-2 and TRBJ2-1; 10 bases match TRBD1. The CDR3 contains 14 residues. Germline CDR1 reads NNHNN; CDR2 reads SYGAGS (reference sequence). J gave up 3 bases and V 7 bases, and 4 bases lay outside the gene matches. The sequenced CDR3 bases are TGTGCCAGCAGTTGGACAGGGGGCTATGCTGAGCAGTTC. Its protein product is CASSWTGGYAEQF. The whole CDR3 is CASSWTGGYAEQFF.

With respect to this clone: Germline and genes: mouse. The CDR3 extends 1 residue past the end of the read, so its final part is completed from the germline J gene. The chain links TRBV26 to TRBJ2-4; a weak D match, TRBD1 (5 bases). The germline gives CDR1 KGHPV, CDR2 FQNQEV (reference sequence). V lost 2 bases and J lost 0, with 6 bases in between. This CDR3 is 14 amino acids long. The sequenced CDR3 bases are TGTGCCAGCAGTCTGGCAGGGAGTCAAAACACCTTGTAC. Encoded protein: CASSLAGSQNTLY. The full CDR3 reads CASSLAGSQNTLYF.

Of note for this clone: Gene names refer to mouse genes. Read data end 1 residue before the CDR3 end; the end is taken from the germline J gene. This chain links TRBV26 with TRBJ2-5; D gene uncertain. Germline loops: CDR1 KGHPV, CDR2 FQNQEV (reference sequence). The CDR3 extends over 13 amino acids. Trimming pared 6 bases from V and 2 bases from J, leaving 9 bases between. CDR3 region: CASSRQLQDTQYF. CDR3 bases read: TGTGCCAGCAGCCGACAACTCCAAGACACCCAGTAC.

As for this clone: Gene and germline names: mouse. The CDR3 end is not reached by the read, which stops 1 residue before it; the germline J gene fills it in. The genes are TRBV19 and TRBJ2-4, with D unclear. CDR1 is FNHDT and CDR2 is SITEND in the germline V gene (reference sequence). Trimming removed 0 bases at V and 0 bases at J, with 8 bases between. This CDR3 is 15 amino acids long. The CDR3 DNA, read in part, is TGTGCCAGCAGTATAGGGCTGGTTAGTCAAAACACCTTGTAC. It encodes CASSIGLVSQNTLY. The complete CDR3 reads CASSIGLVSQNTLYF.

About this clone: Genes and germline are mouse. The read gets to within 1 residue of the CDR3 end, and the germline J gene fills in the rest. The chain is built from TRBV13-1 and TRBJ2-5; D gene ambiguous. V was pared by 0 bases and J by 0 bases, with 11 bases between. The CDR3 covers 16 residues. In germline, CDR1 is NSHNY, CDR2 SYGAGN. The CDR3 loop reads CASSDAGRFNQDTQYF. The CDR3 DNA, read in part, is TGTGCCAGCAGTGATGCCGGCAGGTTTAACCAAGACACCCAGTAC.

A word on this clone: The genes are named according to mouse. The CDR3 end is not reached by the read, which stops 1 residue before it; the germline J gene fills it in. V and J are TRBV5 and TRBJ2-3, with D maybe TRBD1 (6 bases). The CDR3 length is 15 residues. V lost 4 bases, J lost 1 base, and 12 bases lay in between. CDR1 and CDR2 (germline): LGHNA, YNLKQL (reference sequence). The covered CDR3 bases are TGTGCCAGCAGCCCCGAAGGGGGTGGTGCAGAAACGCTGTAT. Protein: CASSPEGGGAETLY. The full CDR3 protein is CASSPEGGGAETLYF.

In its sample, this clone ranks as large. Genes and germline are mouse. The read is 1 residue too short to cover the CDR3 end, so that end is filled in from the germline J gene. This chain connects TRBV19 to TRBJ1-6; 7 bases map to TRBD1. TRBJ1-6 is recorded as an ORF, its role being uncertain. Germline lookup yields CDR1 FNHDT and CDR2 SITEND (reference sequence). The CDR3 is 14 amino acids. V was clipped by 4 bases and J by 5 bases; unmatched bases: 3. Partial CDR3 DNA: TGTGCCAGCAGTCGACAGGGAGATAATTCGCCCCTCTAC. It codes for CASSRQGDNSPLY. The CDR3 as a whole reads CASSRQGDNSPLYF.

This clone appeared once. These gene names are mouse names. Read data end 1 residue before the CDR3 end; the end is taken from the germline J gene. The gene calls are TRBV15 and TRBJ1-1; D is perhaps TRBD1 (6 bases). CDR1 is SGHND, CDR2 FRSKSL, per germline. V lost 7 bases, J lost 0 bases, and 9 bases lay in between. The CDR3 sequence is 13 residues long. This chain's CDR3 is CASTTGANTEVFF. CDR3 DNA (partial): TGTGCCAGCACGACAGGAGCAAACACAGAAGTCTTC. The variable domain in full, with the rest retrieved from reference TRBV15 and TRBJ1-1, is DAGVTQTPRHEVAEKGQTIILKCEPVSGHNDLFWYRQTKIQGLELLSYFRSKSLMEDGGAFKDRFKAEMLNSSFSTLKIQPTEPKDSAVYLCASTTGANTEVFFGKGTRLTVV.

As regards this clone: Gene names and germline match the mouse. The read is 1 residue too short to cover the CDR3 end, so that end is filled in from the germline J gene. The rearrangement uses TRBV23 and TRBJ1-2. Germline CDR1 reads KGHTA; CDR2 reads FQNQQP. CDR3 length: 14 amino acids. CDR3 DNA, as far as it was read: TGCTCCAGCAGTCAATCGAAGGGGCGGGCCGACTACACC. It yields the protein CSSSQSKGRADYT. In full, the CDR3 reads CSSSQSKGRADYTF.

The sample holds a few counts of this clone. Genes and germline are mouse. The CDR3 end lies 1 residue beyond the end of the read and is filled in from the germline J gene. This rearrangement joins TRBV16 to TRBJ2-2; D might be TRBD1 (5 bases). Germline V gene sequence: CDR1 SGHSA, CDR2 FRNQAP. The V gene lost 4 bases and the J gene lost 0 bases, with 6 bases spanning the gap. CDR3 length: 14 amino acids. Here the CDR3 reads CASSSTANTGQLYF. CDR3 DNA (partial): TGTGCAAGCAGCTCGACAGCAAACACCGGGCAGCTCTAC.

Of note for this clone: Gene labels here are mouse ones. The read is 1 residue too short to cover the CDR3 end, so that end is filled in from the germline J gene. The rearrangement joins TRBV20 to TRBJ2-3; 8 positions agree with TRBD2. V dropped 3 bases and J dropped 3; count of bases not matched to a gene: 5. Germline lookup yields CDR1 GFQATS and CDR2 STVNSAI. CDR3 length equals 14 residues. Incomplete CDR3 DNA: TGTGGTGCTAGTCTGGGGGGCTGGGCAGAAACGCTGTAT. Its translation: CGASLGGWAETLY. The entire CDR3 reads CGASLGGWAETLYF.

As to this clone: Gene names refer to mouse genes. The CDR3 end lies 1 residue beyond the end of the read and is filled in from the germline J gene. V is TRBV31 and J is TRBJ1-6; 7 positions agree with TRBD1. TRBJ1-6 is classed as an ORF, of uncertain function. The trim removed 1 base at V and 0 bases at J, leaving 0 bases unmatched. The CDR3 has 15 amino acids. Germline V gene sequence: CDR1 GKSSPN, CDR2 SITVG. The sequenced CDR3 bases are TGTGCCTGGAGTCGGACAGGTTCCTATAATTCGCCCCTCTAC. Protein sequence: CAWSRTGSYNSPLY. Given in full, the CDR3 is CAWSRTGSYNSPLYF.

Turning to this clone: The listed genes are named as in mouse. The read stops 1 residue short of the end of the CDR3; the missing end is completed from the germline J gene. This sequence joins TRBV26 and TRBJ1-2; 7 positions match TRBD1. The CDR3 runs 13 residues. Losses at the gene ends were 4 bases for V and 4 bases for J; bases not matched to a gene: 3. Germline V gene lookup returns CDR1 KGHPV and CDR2 FQNQEV (reference sequence). CDR3 residues: CASSRDSGSDYTF. CDR3 bases read: TGTGCCAGCAGTCGGGACAGCGGCTCCGACTACACC.

On this clone: The gene names given are mouse names. The DNA ends 1 residue before the CDR3 does, and the rest of the CDR3 is filled in from the germline J gene. The chain combines TRBV16 with TRBJ1-1; possibly TRBD1 for D (5 bases). V was shortened by 1 base and J by 5 bases, with 11 bases between the two germline ends. Germline CDR1 reads SGHSA; CDR2 reads FRNQAP. The CDR3 runs to 14 residues. The CDR3 DNA, read in part, is TGTGCAAGCAGCTTAGTCCAGGGTGGGACAGAAGTCTTC. It yields the protein CASSLVQGGTEVF. The full CDR3 is CASSLVQGGTEVFF.

To note about this clone: The listed genes are named as in mouse. The DNA ends 1 residue before the CDR3 does, and the rest of the CDR3 is filled in from the germline J gene. The chain links TRBV23 to TRBJ2-3. CDR1 is KGHTA and CDR2 is FQNQQP in the germline V gene. The CDR3 totals 13 residues. The sequenced CDR3 bases are TGCTCCAGCAGTCAATCAGGCGCAGAAACGCTGTAT. Encoded protein: CSSSQSGAETLY. The full-length CDR3 reads as CSSSQSGAETLYF.